The following is a TCR beta chain sequence with its context. The antigen is unknown. V was cut by 10 bases and J by 0 bases, with 18 bases left in between. From germline, CDR1 is MDHEN and CDR2 SYDVKM. The CDR3 length is 16 residues. The data originate from a study of early T cells in non-severe SARS-CoV-2 infection. Study at large: Unsorted whole blood bulk RNA was sequenced, with unpaired chains. Findings and caveats of the study: VDJdb matching skewed toward anti-spike CD8 responses, missing private and CD4 specificities.

Each single cDNA molecule received a unique molecular identifier. TCRdb processed the 5' RACE reads anew with MiXCR; each CDR3 protein has one entry. The sample gives about 70,000 distinct CDR3 sequences, 9% to 10% of which show up once; about 14% is in the top ten. The material was whole blood, obtained at baseline. The genes are TRBV28 and TRBJ2-2; D may correspond to TRBD1 or TRBD2 (5 bases each). The receptor's source is an adult who was a healthcare worker with PCR-confirmed SARS-CoV-2 infection or an uninfected control (not recorded which). The CDR3 reads CATDRPGQANTGELFF. Written as DNA, the CDR3 is TGTGCCACCGACCGCCCGGGGCAGGCGAACACCGGGGAGCTGTTTTTT.